This passage covers 17 T cell receptor beta chains from one sample sequenced in a study of CD8 T cells in ankylosing spondylitis. These receptors lack a known antigen. The study, taken as a whole, reports: One TCR beta motif, made up of roughly 8 highly homologous variants, appeared characteristic of ankylosing spondylitis blood.

One entry per CDR3 protein results from TCRdb running MiXCR on the 5' RACE reads. The sample lists 800,000 to 900,000 distinct CDR3 sequences, approximately 12% occurring once. The sample taken for sequencing was blood, either unsorted or a sorted T cell fraction (not recorded which). The receptors come from a male donor with ankylosing spondylitis.

This clonotype was seen more than once but under ten times. The V and J genes are TRBV18 and TRBJ2-1, with D uncertain. Trimming cost V 3 bases and J 10 bases, with 10 bases left between them. The CDR3 has 12 amino acids. Looked up from germline, CDR1 is KGHSH and CDR2 is LQKENI. CDR3 amino acids: CASSPRTFEQFF. In DNA form, the CDR3 reads TGTGCCAGCTCACCCCGGACCTTCGAGCAGTTCTTC.

This rearrangement joins TRBV6-5 to TRBJ2-3, with TRBD2 identical over 8 bases. CDR3 length equals 16 residues. With 2 bases clipped from V and 3 bases from J, the junction kept 7 bases outside the gene matches. The germline CDR1 and CDR2 sequences are MNHEY and SVGAGI. The CDR3 DNA follows: TGTGCCAGCAGTTACCCGGGCGGGGGGCGTACAGATACGCAGTATTTT. Translated: CASSYPGGGRTDTQYF.

The V and J genes are TRBV20-1 and TRBJ2-7; 7 bases are shared with TRBD1. CDR1 and CDR2 (germline): DFQATT, SNEGSKA (reference sequence). The CDR3 extends over 14 amino acids. The ends lost 5 bases at V and 3 bases at J; junction bases unmatched: 10. This chain's CDR3 is CSAPRTGGVYEQYF. The DNA of the CDR3 is TGCAGTGCTCCTCGGACAGGAGGAGTCTACGAGCAGTACTTC.

The chain recombines TRBV4-2 with TRBJ2-3; TRBD2 matches at 7 bases. The germline gives CDR1 LGHNA, CDR2 YNFKEQ. The CDR3 totals 16 residues. J gave up 0 bases and V 1 base, and 4 bases lay outside the gene matches. DNA of the CDR3: TGTGCCAGCAGCCAAGCACTAGCGACTAGCACAGATACGCAGTATTTT. Translating it yields CASSQALATSTDTQYF.

This clonotype was seen at least ten times. The chain couples TRBV27 to TRBJ1-1; D is unresolved. Germline V lookup: CDR1 MNHEY, CDR2 SMNVEV (reference sequence). The CDR3 has 13 amino acids. Trimming stripped 4 bases from V and 0 bases from J, with 6 bases between. CDR3 in amino acids: CASSWVVNTEAFF. The CDR3 DNA is TGTGCCAGCAGTTGGGTTGTGAACACTGAAGCTTTCTTT.

The J gene is TRBJ1-2, the V gene TRBV11-2; 8 bases fit TRBD1. The CDR3 has 13 residues. J lost 6 bases, V lost 5 bases, and 5 bases had no gene match. CDR1 SGHAT and CDR2 FQNNGV come from the germline V gene. CDR3 loop: CASSPDRGHGYTF. The CDR3 coding sequence is TGTGCCAGCAGCCCTGACAGGGGCCATGGCTACACCTTC.

This clonotype occurred many times. This sequence joins TRBV4-2 and TRBJ1-1; a possible D gene is TRBD1 (5 bases). V lost 8 bases, J lost 1 base, and 14 bases lay in between. This CDR3 has 14 amino acids. Germline lookup yields CDR1 LGHNA and CDR2 YNFKEQ. Here the CDR3 DNA reads TGTGCCAGCGCCAGGGAAGAGGGGAACACTGAAGCTTTCTTT. It yields the protein CASAREEGNTEAFF.

The chain links TRBV5-6 to TRBJ2-5; TRBD1 might be the D (5 bases). Trimming stripped 4 bases from V and 7 bases from J, with 14 bases between. Germline V gene lookup returns CDR1 SGHDT and CDR2 YYEEEE. The CDR3 consists of 13 residues. CDR3 bases: TGTGCCAGCAGCCCCGAAGGAAGGGGGACCCAGTACTTC. Amino acid sequence: CASSPEGRGTQYF.

At least ten counts were recorded for this clonotype. The chain joins TRBV18 to TRBJ2-5; no reliable D call. Germline CDR1 and CDR2: KGHSH and LQKENI. This CDR3 has 12 residues. Trimming left V 3 bases short and J 0 bases short, with 2 bases between. The CDR3 region has the DNA TGTGCCAGCTCACCCGACCAAGAGACCCAGTACTTC. It is translated as CASSPDQETQYF. The full variable domain, in which reference TRBV18 and TRBJ2-5 provide the parts outside the CDR3, is NAGVMQNPRHLVRRRGQEARLRCSPMKGHSHVYWYRQLPEEGLKFMVYLQKENIIDESGMPKERFSAEFPKEGPSILRIQQVVRGDSAAYFCASSPDQETQYFGPGTRLLVL.

The genes are TRBV4-3 and TRBJ2-7; the match to TRBD1 covers 8 bases. The germline gives CDR1 LGHNA, CDR2 YSLEER. This CDR3 has 20 residues. V lost 0 bases, J lost 2 bases, and 18 bases stayed unmatched. Here the CDR3 reads CASSQDVGQGLLGGTYEQYF. CDR3 in DNA: TGCGCCAGCAGCCAAGATGTCGGACAGGGACTCCTGGGAGGAACCTACGAGCAGTACTTC.

This clonotype was seen at least ten times. The chain joins TRBV29-1 to TRBJ2-3; 8 bases are shared with TRBD2. The CDR3 runs to 13 residues. J was trimmed by 5 bases and V by 7 bases; bases with no gene match: 8. Germline CDR1 and CDR2: SQVTM and ANQGSEA. The CDR3: CSAERELKDTQYF. DNA for the CDR3: TGCAGCGCTGAGCGGGAGTTAAAAGATACGCAGTATTTT.

This chain uses TRBV4-2 with TRBJ1-5; TRBD1 matches 8 bases. Losses at the gene ends were 0 bases for V and 9 bases for J; bases not matched to a gene: 7. Germline V gene lookup returns CDR1 LGHNA and CDR2 YNFKEQ. There are 15 residues in the CDR3. CDR3 in amino acids: CASSQEGGQGRPQHF. In DNA form, the CDR3 reads TGTGCCAGCAGCCAAGAGGGCGGACAGGGACGGCCCCAGCATTTT.

There are a few counts of this clonotype. The V gene is TRBV20-1, the J gene TRBJ1-1; D possibly corresponds to TRBD1 (6 bases). Looked up from germline, CDR1 is DFQATT and CDR2 is SNEGSKA (reference sequence). V was shortened by 0 bases and J by 4 bases, with 18 bases between the two germline ends. The CDR3 runs to 16 residues. The CDR3 loop is CSARDWARGEGTEAFF. CDR3 DNA sequence: TGCAGTGCTAGAGATTGGGCCAGGGGCGAAGGCACTGAAGCTTTCTTT.

This clonotype was seen a handful of times. The V and J genes are TRBV29-1 and TRBJ1-2; the D is unclear. Germline V gene data show CDR1 as SQVTM and CDR2 as ANQGSEA. This CDR3 comprises 13 residues. V shed 5 bases and J shed 0 bases, with 10 bases lying between them. The CDR3 coding sequence is TGCAGCGTTTCTCCTAAGCCTAACTATGGCTACACCTTC. It encodes CSVSPKPNYGYTF. Variable domain in full (rest from reference TRBV29-1 and TRBJ1-2): SAVISQKPSRDICQRGTSLTIQCQVDSQVTMMFWYRQQPGQSLTLIATANQGSEATYESGFVIDKFPISRPNLTFSTLTVSNMSPEDSSIYLCSVSPKPNYGYTFGSGTRLTVV.

The CDR3 sequence is CSARADRAVYEQYF. CDR3 sequence (DNA): TGCAGTGCTAGAGCCGACAGGGCGGTTTACGAGCAGTACTTC. This chain links TRBV20-1 with TRBJ2-7, with 7 bases identical to TRBD1. CDR3 length equals 14 residues. The germline CDR1 and CDR2 sequences are DFQATT and SNEGSKA (reference sequence). J lost 4 bases, V lost 1 base, and 7 bases had no gene match.

This clonotype was seen a few times. V is TRBV6-5 and J is TRBJ2-7; unclear D gene. The CDR3 runs 14 residues. Trimming removed 0 bases from V and 1 base from J, with 7 bases in between. CDR1 is MNHEY, CDR2 SVGAGI, per germline. DNA of the CDR3: TGTGCCAGCAGTTACTCGGGCTTTTCCTACGAGCAGTACTTC. Amino acid sequence: CASSYSGFSYEQYF.

V is TRBV24-1 and J is TRBJ2-7; 11 bases are a match to TRBD1. J gave up 6 bases and V 4 bases, and 10 bases lay outside the gene matches. This CDR3 contains 16 residues. CDR1 and CDR2 from the germline V gene are KGHDR and SFDVKD. CDR3 amino acids: CATSDPGTGGMSEQYF. DNA of the CDR3: TGTGCCACCAGTGACCCTGGGACAGGGGGAATGAGCGAGCAGTACTTC.